These 7 T cell receptor beta chains share one sample of origin, sequenced in a study of blood T cell repertoires in COVID-19. Sequencing used immunoSEQ multiplex PCR; TCRdb keeps in-frame clones, though not all of them. The data show around 72,000 clones, roughly 86% seen once. Sequenced: peripheral blood. Every receptor here comes from a man aged 45 to 65 with acute or convalescent COVID-19.

The rearrangement joins TRBV28 to TRBJ2-2; the match to TRBD2 covers 9 bases. CDR3 size: 16 residues. Trimming removed 5 bases from V and 3 bases from J; junction bases left unmatched: 7. CDR1 is MDHEN, CDR2 SYDVKM, per germline. The CDR3 bases are TGTGCCAGCAGTGGGAGCGGGGGGCATCACACCGGGGAGCTGTTTTTT. This sequence encodes CASSGSGGHHTGELFF.

The chain has TRBV7-2 and TRBJ2-5; 10 nucleotides line up with TRBD2. V dropped 1 base and J dropped 4; count of bases not matched to a gene: 3. This CDR3 contains 15 residues. The V gene's germline CDR1 is SGHTA and CDR2 FQGNSA. The chain's CDR3 is CASSLVSGGRETQYF. In DNA form, the CDR3 reads TGTGCCAGCAGCTTAGTTAGCGGGGGGAGAGAGACCCAGTACTTC.

This clone was seen a single time. The V and J genes are TRBV28 and TRBJ1-3; D possibly corresponds to TRBD1 (6 bases). The CDR3 spans 15 residues. Germline-derived CDR1 and CDR2 are MDHEN and SYDVKM. V lost 4 bases to trimming and J lost 3 bases, with 13 bases between them. The CDR3 reads CASSSSGGNGNTIYF. Written as DNA, the CDR3 is TGTGCCAGCAGTTCCTCGGGGGGCAATGGAAACACCATATATTTT.

The gene calls are TRBV7-3 and TRBJ2-5; TRBD2 matches 12 bases. Germline lookup yields CDR1 SGHTA and CDR2 FQGTGA. The CDR3 is made up of 16 amino acids. Germline trimming cut 5 bases from V and 2 bases from J; bases unmatched to any gene: 6. The CDR3 here is CASSLRLAGDQETQYF. CDR3 bases: TGTGCCAGCAGCCTCCGACTAGCGGGGGATCAAGAGACCCAGTACTTC.

The V and J genes are TRBV11-2 and TRBJ2-3; 8 bases line up with TRBD1. The germline gives CDR1 SGHAT, CDR2 FQNNGV. The CDR3 has 14 residues. After removal of 5 bases from V and 1 base from J, the junction contained 2 bases not matched to a gene. The CDR3 nucleotides read TGTGCCAGCAGCCCGGGACAGGGCACAGATACGCAGTATTTT. This encodes CASSPGQGTDTQYF. Supplemented by reference TRBV11-2 and TRBJ2-3, the full variable domain reads EAGVAQSPRYKIIEKRQSVAFWCNPISGHATLYWYQQILGQGPKLLIQFQNNGVVDDSQLPKDRFSAERLKGVDSTLKIQPAKLEDSAVYLCASSPGQGTDTQYFGPGTRLTVL.

The sample holds one count of this clone. The chain joins TRBV11-3 to TRBJ1-1, with 7 nucleotides matching TRBD1. CDR1 is SGHNT and CDR2 is YENEEA in the germline V gene. J gave up 6 bases and V 3 bases, and 4 bases lay outside the gene matches. The CDR3 extends over 13 amino acids. The CDR3 region is CASSFTGAPEAFF. CDR3 in DNA: TGTGCCAGCAGCTTCACAGGGGCTCCTGAAGCTTTCTTT.

The chain is built from TRBV7-7 and TRBJ2-1; D is possibly TRBD2 (5 bases). This CDR3 contains 13 residues. The germline gives CDR1 SSHAT, CDR2 FNYEAQ (reference sequence). V lost 1 base, J lost 6 bases, and 7 bases lay in between. The CDR3 nucleotides read TGTGCCAGCAGCTTAGACGGAGGCAATGAGCAGTTCTTC. It yields the protein CASSLDGGNEQFF. The whole variable domain, remainder taken from reference TRBV7-7 and TRBJ2-1, is GAGVSQSPRYKVTKRGQDVTLRCDPISSHATLYWYQQALGQGPEFLTYFNYEAQPDKSGLPSDRFSAERPEGSISTLTIQRTEQRDSAMYRCASSLDGGNEQFFGPGTRLTVL.